This T cell receptor beta chain is drawn from a study of CD8 T cells in Susac syndrome. Study-wide results and caveats: Clonal CD8+ expansion in Susac was highest in TEMRA cells and active patients.

The CDR3 consists of 14 residues. CDR1 is SQVTM, CDR2 ANQGSEA, per germline. Trimming at V came to 3 bases and at J to 8 bases, leaving 10 bases not matched to a gene. The authors reverse transcribed roughly 0.5 to 1 ug RNA with random hexamers. Using its own MiXCR run on the immunoSEQ multiplex PCR reads, TCRdb lists one record per CDR3 protein. Seen here are some 110,000 distinct CDR3 sequences, around 94% observed once, and the top ten hold 0.4% to 0.5%. For this clonotype: Its specificity is not known.

TCR beta from blood CD8+ and CD4+ T cells was sequenced. Fulfillment of recently defined diagnostic criteria for definite or probable disease was shown by the patients with Susac syndrome. Sequencing was carried out using CD8+ T cells from PBMCs. The chain uses TRBV29-1 and TRBJ2-1, with 7 nucleotides matching TRBD2. The TCR comes from a human donor with Susac syndrome. The CDR3 is CSVDAGTTRHEQFF. Here the CDR3 DNA reads TGCAGCGTTGATGCGGGGACTACGAGGCATGAGCAGTTCTTC.